This T cell receptor beta chain was captured in a study of T-cell reconstitution after alpha-beta-depleted transplantation in children. The table lists this clonotype with many counts. Molecular barcoding with unique molecular identifiers was used for the TCRbeta library. TCRdb passed the PCR reads through MiXCR, listing each CDR3 protein once. The table lists 250,000 to 350,000 distinct CDR3 sequences, approximately 9.6% of them singletons. Germline V lookup: CDR1 MNHEY, CDR2 SVGAGI. With 3 bases clipped from V and 1 base from J, the junction kept 9 bases outside the gene matches. The CDR3 totals 16 residues.

The V gene is TRBV6-5, the J gene TRBJ2-7, with 7 bases identical to TRBD2. Source: PBMCs from the stem cell graft donor, taken from the stem cell graft. The clonotype was recovered from a human donor who donated a stem cell graft to a child with SCID. As DNA, the CDR3 is TGTGCCAGCAGTTATCCCGGGGGGTACCGGTCCTACGAGCAGTACTTC. Amino acid sequence: CASSYPGGYRSYEQYF.